This T cell receptor beta chain stems from a study of cytomegalovirus exposure and HLA in healthy donors. Study results and caveats: Using a false discovery rate of 0.05, a later analysis showed that around 16,000 TCR beta sequences were associated with HLA alleles.

The table lists this clone with a few counts. What it recognizes is unknown. The CDR3 loop spans 15 amino acids. Germline V gene data show CDR1 as MDHEN and CDR2 as SYDVKM. The V end lost 7 bases, the J end lost 4 bases, and 20 bases lay between the germline ends. Amplification used 60 Vbeta primers and 13 Jbeta primers. Only in-frame clones appear in the TCRdb table, and some are missing; sequencing was by immunoSEQ multiplex PCR. The sample gives roughly 200,000 clones, 81% of which show up once; roughly 3.2% is in the top ten. This chain joins TRBV28 and TRBJ2-7; D not resolved. The receptor was isolated from a man aged 40-50 years in good health and CMV-seropositive. Sequencing was performed on PBMCs. Written as DNA, the CDR3 is TGTGCCAGCACCCGATTCGGAGTTCCACGATACGAGCAGTACTTC. It translates to CASTRFGVPRYEQYF.